The source of this T cell receptor beta chain is a study of glioma-infiltrating T cells after dendritic cell vaccination listed by TCRdb under 2016. Background for the entire study: A cohort of about 15 glioblastoma patients from Phase I and II dendritic cell vaccination trials was included, of whom 9 were newly diagnosed and 6 had recurrent disease. Between the early 2000s and the early 2010s, the patients were given dendritic cell vaccination pulsed with autologous tumor lysate. The vaccine consisted of monocyte-derived dendritic cells cultured approximately 7 days with IL-4 and GM-CSF, then pulsed overnight with autologous tumor lysate. Each patient got three intradermal injections of the dendritic cell vaccine, spaced at biweekly intervals, in the arm below the axilla. In glioblastoma patients vaccinated with dendritic cells, deep sequencing of TCR beta CDR3 regions served to measure tumor-infiltrating lymphocyte content and to compare repertoires between tumor and blood. Survival after dendritic cell vaccination was correlated with TCR sequencing metrics, including TIL content and tumor-blood repertoire overlap. General findings and caveats noted by the study authors: The three-group TCR overlap response model was characterized as speculative, and prospective validation of the model was stated to be required. No direct relationship between TCR clonality and survival was found, suggesting that a diverse polyclonal response may matter. Longer time to progression and overall survival after dendritic cell vaccination were predicted by higher estimated pretreatment TIL content. The cohort was small and heterogeneous, only a few patients had full blood and tumor sets, and even fewer had initial-recurrent tumor pairs.

In regard to this clone: The target of this receptor is not known. The input lacks base qualities; no much larger clone sits a single base away.

TCRB CDR3 regions were amplified from roughly 1.8 ug genomic DNA, or all available DNA if less, using the immunoSEQ assay. The multiplex PCR relied on 60 forward primers for TCR V beta segments and 13 reverse primers for J beta segments. To estimate reads per starting template, synthetic control templates were spiked into each sample at limiting dilution. Sequencing produced 87 bp reads on the Illumina HiSeq System. Under the source paper's analysis protocol: PCR and sequencing errors were removed by a nearest neighbor algorithm that merged closely related sequences. TCR overlap was measured as the percentage of unique tumor TCR beta sequences that were also present in the peripheral blood of the same patient. In its TCRdb copy, this immuneACCESS table keeps in-frame sequences only and misses some clones. Where compared with another copy, unresolved V genes explain less than half of these, and the others have no known cause. That table supplies the V and J calls and clone size; D and trimming were determined from the DNA. Across this sample there are about 92,000 clones, with 65% to 90% seen only once. 15% to 17% of the sample comes from the top ten.

Patients were selected for having adequate residual fresh-frozen tumor tissue and more than two years of available survival data. Although molecular status otherwise differed among the glioblastoma patients, no patient had an isocitrate dehydrogenase mutation. PBMC collection took place before vaccination, two weeks after the third vaccination, and at tumor progression if progression occurred. The Qiagen DNeasy Blood extraction Kit was used for extraction of genomic DNA. The sample consisted of blood, taken before dendritic cell vaccination. This TCR was recovered from a human donor with glioblastoma.

The bases are TGTGCCAGCAGTTCTAAAGAGACCCAGTACTTC. Translated, this gives CASSSKETQYF. The receptor chain draws on TRBV7-2 and TRBJ2-5; there is no confident call for the D gene. Relative to germline, V is 6 bases shorter and J is 3 bases shorter, with 5 bases between their ends. Counted from cysteine to phenylalanine, this CDR3 has 11 amino acids. The read is trimmed to its CDR3 DNA, 33 bases read in frame from base 1. Taken from the germline V gene, the CDR1 and CDR2 loops are SGHTA and FQGNSA. The reference TRBV7-2 and TRBJ2-5 proteins fill in what lies around the CDR3, so the full variable domain reads GAGVSQSPSNKVTEKGKDVELRCDPISGHTALYWYRQSLGQGLEFLIYFQGNSAPDKSGLPSDRFSAERTGGSVSTLTIQRTQQEDSAVYLCASSSKETQYFGPGTRLLVL.